Below, one T cell receptor beta chain is given with its context. J lost 5 bases, V lost 4 bases, and 9 bases had no gene match. This CDR3 region has 16 residues. CDR1 and CDR2 from the germline V gene are SGHNT and YYREEE (reference sequence). Clones were read by immunoSEQ multiplex PCR, and TCRdb kept only the in-frame ones, dropping some. Of about 56,000 clones listed, just under 95% are singletons. This specimen comes from a study of technical replicates of blood from a few donors. V usage is TRBV5-4 and J usage is TRBJ2-5; the match to TRBD2 covers 12 bases. The clonotype was recovered from a human donor in good health. Some clones in this sample may be carry-over from other donors' samples. The specimen sequenced was PBMCs. The CDR3: CASSPSGGAVGETQYF. In nucleotides, the CDR3 is TGTGCCAGCAGCCCTAGCGGGGGGGCCGTGGGGGAGACCCAGTACTTC. Complete variable domain (other parts from reference TRBV5-4 and TRBJ2-5): ETGVTQSPTHLIKTRGQQVTLRCSSQSGHNTVSWYQQALGQGPQFIFQYYREEENGRGNFPPRFSGLQFPNYSSELNVNALELDDSALYLCASSPSGGAVGETQYFGPGTRLLVL.